This T cell receptor beta chain was found in a study of T cell changes during pregnancy in multiple sclerosis. The protocol was immunoSEQ multiplex PCR, while the TCRdb copy is restricted to in-frame clones and leaves out a portion. Among roughly 61,000 clones listed, roughly 93% were seen once. From germline, CDR1 is MDHEN and CDR2 SYDVKM. The CDR3 is made up of 15 amino acids. V dropped 4 bases and J dropped 0 bases, with 10 bases sitting between them. V is TRBV28 and J is TRBJ1-5; tentative D call: TRBD1 (5 bases). Sequences were derived from peripheral blood, sampled after pregnancy. The source of this sequence is a female donor with multiple sclerosis, enrolled in a pregnancy study. CDR3 amino acids: CASSSRTYSNQPQHF. The CDR3 DNA reads TGTGCCAGCAGTTCCCGGACATATAGCAATCAGCCCCAGCATTTT.